This T cell receptor (beta chain) is drawn from a study of CD8+ T cells in alopecia areata. This clone turned up a few times. Its target is unknown. Study-wide results and caveats: Resident alphabeta T-cell populations of normal skin are likewise subject to sequencing in scalp samples. For lesional scalp, especially alopecia totalis/universalis, clonality was higher than in normal scalp.

Collection of lesional scalp punch biopsies and peripheral blood was performed in alopecia areata patients. Sorted populations comprised CD4+ and CD8+ T cells obtained from PBMCs. The V gene lost 0 bases and the J gene lost 7 bases, with 19 bases spanning the gap. Germline CDR1 reads ENHRY; CDR2 reads SYGVKD. The CDR3 covers 17 residues. Extracted from the samples, RNA was reverse transcribed into cDNA to serve as the sequencing template. Assay used: immunoSEQ multiplex PCR; TCRdb lists only in-frame clones, some missing. The sample shows 98,000 or so clones, 50% to 60% of them seen only once. Sequenced input: NKG2D-low CD8+ T cells sorted from blood. The receptor was derived from a human donor with alopecia areata. The V and J genes are TRBV10-3 and TRBJ2-1; TRBD2 is a possible D gene (6 bases). CDR3 nucleotide sequence: TGTGCCATCAGTGAGTCGGGTTTCACACTAGCAGGAAATGAGCAGTTCTTC. Amino acids: CAISESGFTLAGNEQFF.